The 5 T cell receptor beta chains below all came from one sample that was sequenced in a study of cytomegalovirus exposure and HLA in healthy donors. The PCR was carried out with 60 Vbeta primers and 13 Jbeta primers. Here immunoSEQ multiplex PCR was the method, and the copy in TCRdb shows in-frame clones only, minus some. Recorded here are 150,000 to 200,000 clones; the top ten clones represent about 6.8%. Sequences were obtained from PBMCs. The receptor source for this set is a man aged 30 to 39 in good health and CMV-seronegative.

The chain has TRBV9 and TRBJ2-3; 8 bases map to TRBD2. The CDR3 has 14 amino acids. Germline CDR1 reads SGDLS; CDR2 reads YYNGEE. V shed 4 bases and J 2 bases; nucleotides not matched to a gene: 3. CDR3 sequence reads: CASSRGGLTDTQYF. CDR3 DNA sequence: TGTGCCAGCAGCCGGGGGGGGCTCACAGATACGCAGTATTTT.

The chain recombines TRBV15 with TRBJ1-5; 9 bases map to TRBD1. V shed 2 bases, J shed 7 bases, and the junction held 15 bases outside the gene matches. The CDR3 is made up of 18 amino acids. Germline-derived CDR1 and CDR2 are LNHNV and YYDKDF (reference sequence). The CDR3: CATSRSSTGTGYYQPQHF. CDR3 nucleotide sequence: TGTGCCACCAGCAGATCTTCAACCGGGACAGGGTATTACCAGCCCCAGCATTTT.

This chain joins TRBV6-6 and TRBJ2-7; 8 bases fit TRBD1. Germline values: CDR1 MNHNY, CDR2 SVGAGI (reference sequence). Germline trimming cut 4 bases from V and 5 bases from J; bases unmatched to any gene: 10. The CDR3 contains 15 residues. The CDR3 loop is CASSSRGQGGHEQYF. In DNA, the CDR3 is TGTGCCAGCAGTTCCCGCGGACAGGGAGGTCACGAGCAGTACTTC.

The CDR3 bases are TGCGCCAGCAGCATTCAGGGGAGGGACACTGAAGCTTTCTTT. Translating it yields CASSIQGRDTEAFF. The V call is TRBV5-1, the J call TRBJ1-1, with D perhaps matching TRBD1 (6 bases). With 4 bases removed from V and 3 bases from J, the gap between germline ends came to 13 bases. The germline gives CDR1 SGHRS, CDR2 YFSETQ. The CDR3 length is 14 residues. The full variable domain, its missing parts supplied by reference TRBV5-1 and TRBJ1-1, is KAGVTQTPRYLIKTRGQQVTLSCSPISGHRSVSWYQQTPGQGLQFLFEYFSETQRNKGNFPGRFSGRQFSNSRSEMNVSTLELGDSALYLCASSIQGRDTEAFFGQGTRLTVV.

On this clone: Other DNA sequences in the sample encode the same CDR3. The chain uses TRBV7-6 and TRBJ2-7; 8 positions agree with TRBD2. Trimming removed 1 base from V and 3 bases from J; junction bases left unmatched: 2. This CDR3 comprises 14 residues. Germline V CDR1 and CDR2: SGHVS, FNYEAQ. CDR3: CASSLGSGSYEQYF. The CDR3, as DNA: TGTGCCAGCAGCTTAGGGAGCGGGAGCTACGAGCAGTACTTC.